This is a list of T cell receptor beta chains from one sample in a study of cytotoxic CD8 clonotypes in ibrutinib-treated CLL. Libraries were prepared by immunoSEQ multiplex PCR; TCRdb keeps only in-frame clonotypes and omits some of them. The profile covers 200,000 to 250,000 clones, with roughly 65% appearing a single time and approximately 5.9% taken by the ten largest. The sample in question was PBMCs, obtained after 12 months of ibrutinib treatment. The receptors stem from a human donor with chronic lymphocytic leukemia. CDR3s include the opening cysteine and the closing phenylalanine or tryptophan. A D gene is named only where the DNA matches it firmly. Not every row has a clone size; where given, it reads once, few, many or a size class.

TRBV30	-	-	TRBJ1-3	TGTGCCTGGAGTGTATCCAAGGGGGGCCTCTCTGGAAACACCATATATTTT	CAWSVSKGGLSGNTIYF
TRBV5-6	TRBD1	once	TRBJ1-2	TGTGCCAGCAGCTTAAGACAGGGCTTACAAAACTATGGCTACACCTTC	CASSLRQGLQNYGYTF
TRBV7-3	-	once	TRBJ2-2	TGTGCCAGCAGCTCCACCCCACAGGGATTGCGAACCGGGGAGCTGTTTTTT	CASSSTPQGLRTGELFF
TRBV7-3	-	-	TRBJ1-2	TGTGCCAGCAGCTCGGAATCGACAGGCGACTATGGCTACACCTTC	CASSSESTGDYGYTF
TRBV4-1	-	once	TRBJ1-1	TGCGCCAGCAGCCAAGTATTGGTCGGAAGGAACACTGAAGCTTTCTTT	CASSQVLVGRNTEAFF
TRBV5-6	-	-	TRBJ2-5	TGTGCCAGCAGCTTGGTGGGGGTCCAAGAGACCCAGTACTTC	CASSLVGVQETQYF
TRBV25-1	-	-	TRBJ2-5	TGTGCCAGCAGTGAAGTAGGGGGAAAATCGGAGACCCAGTACTTC	CASSEVGGKSETQYF
TRBV2	-	-	TRBJ1-5	TGTGCCAGCAGGGGGTCACCATATAGCAATCAGCCCCAGCATTTT	CASRGSPYSNQPQHF
TRBV6-1	-	-	TRBJ1-5	TGTGCCAGCAGTAGGACCATGCCGGGCAATCAGCCCCAGCATTTT	CASSRTMPGNQPQHF
TRBV7-3	TRBD2	-	TRBJ2-2	TGTGCCAGCAGCTTCGGCGGGAGGGTTGATGCCGGGGAGCTGTTTTTT	CASSFGGRVDAGELFF
TRBV6-1	TRBD1	-	TRBJ1-1	TGTGCCAGTAGAACGACAGGGTTGAACACTGAAGCTTTCTTT	CASRTTGLNTEAFF
TRBV11-2	TRBD1	medium-sized	TRBJ1-6	TGTGCCAGCAGCTGGACAGGGGGAGGATCACCCCTCCACTTT	CASSWTGGGSPLHF
TRBV29-1	-	-	TRBJ1-1	TGCAGCGTTGAGCGTCGCAGCCTGAACACTGAAGCTTTCTTT	CSVERRSLNTEAFF
TRBV27	-	few	TRBJ1-1	TGTGCCAGCAGTTTCAGAGTCAGCGGCTTCGAGGCTTTCTTT	CASSFRVSGFEAFF
TRBV9	-	few	TRBJ1-4	TGTGCCAGCAGCCCTAGGGAAGGAAGGAGTGAAAAACTGTTTTTT	CASSPREGRSEKLFF
TRBV30	TRBD2	-	TRBJ2-2	TGTGCCTGGAGTGTTCGAACGGGAGGACTCGGGGAGCTGTTTTTT	CAWSVRTGGLGELFF
TRBV6-5	-	-	TRBJ1-6	TGTGCCAGCAGTTACGCGGTGTCCACGGGTAATTCACCCCTCCACTTT	CASSYAVSTGNSPLHF
TRBV29-1	-	-	TRBJ1-2	TGCAGCGTTGTCGTTGGGGATTCTGGCTACACCTTC	CSVVVGDSGYTF
TRBV2	-	-	TRBJ1-1	TGTGCCAGCAGGGCCCGTCGGTGGAACACTGAAGCTTTCTTT	CASRARRWNTEAFF
TRBV10-2	TRBD2	-	TRBJ2-1	TGCGCCAGCAGTGACCCGCGGGGGGACACGGTCAATGAGCAGTTCTTC	CASSDPRGDTVNEQFF
TRBV5-1	TRBD1	few	TRBJ1-1	TGCGCCAGCAGCTTGGGTGCCGGACAGGGTCTATCTGAAGCTTTCTTT	CASSLGAGQGLSEAFF
TRBV7-3	-	-	TRBJ2-2	TGTGCCAGCAGCTGGGAAGCCGGGGAGCTGTTTTTT	CASSWEAGELFF
TRBV18	-	few	TRBJ2-7	TGTGCCAGCTCACCGGGGACATACGAGCAGTACTTC	CASSPGTYEQYF
TRBV5-1	-	-	TRBJ1-1	TGCGCCAGCAGCTTTATAGGAACTGAAGCTTTCTTT	CASSFIGTEAFF
TRBV30	TRBD2	-	TRBJ2-7	TGTGCCTGGAGTGCCCCAGGGACTAGCCCAAGCTCCTACGAGCAGTACTTC	CAWSAPGTSPSSYEQYF
TRBV29-1	-	few	TRBJ2-2	TGCAGCGTTGTACCCCAAGGTCGCTCCACCGGGGAGCTGTTTTTT	CSVVPQGRSTGELFF
TRBV18	-	-	TRBJ2-1	TGTGCCAGCTCACTAGGGTTAAGCGTATGGGAGTTCTTC	CASSLGLSVWEFF
TRBV9	-	-	TRBJ1-1	TGTGCCAGCAGCGTAGTCGGGTCTTTCACAGACACTGAAGCTTTCTTT	CASSVVGSFTDTEAFF
TRBV15	-	-	TRBJ2-2	TGTGCCACCAGCAGAGAGGGGGGAAACACCGGGGAGCTGTTTTTT	CATSREGGNTGELFF
TRBV30	-	few	TRBJ1-5	TGTGCCTGGAGTTCAGGGGTCACTCAGCCCCAGCATTTT	CAWSSGVTQPQHF
TRBV11-2	-	-	TRBJ2-1	TGTGCCAGCAGCTTAGCCAGGAGGATAAGCTCCTACAATGAGCAGTTCTTC	CASSLARRISSYNEQFF
TRBV6-1	TRBD1	few	TRBJ1-2	TGTGCCAGCAGGGACAGGGGCCAGCCTGGCTACACCTTC	CASRDRGQPGYTF
TRBV28	-	few	TRBJ2-2	TGTGCCAGCAGCCGACACGGGGAGCTGTTTTTT	CASSRHGELFF
TRBV18	-	-	TRBJ2-5	TGTGCCAGTGGACGACTGCAAGAGACCCAGTACTTC	CASGRLQETQYF
TRBV4-1	TRBD2	few	TRBJ2-1	TGCGCCAGCAGCAGTAGCGGGGGGGCGTCCTACAATGAGCAGTTCTTC	CASSSSGGASYNEQFF
TRBV6-5	TRBD1	-	TRBJ1-2	TGTGCCAGCGGTGGACAGGGATATGGCTACACCTTC	CASGGQGYGYTF
TRBV9	TRBD2	-	TRBJ2-7	TGTGCCAGCAGCGCCGAGGGACTAGCGAGTTACGAGCAGTACTTC	CASSAEGLASYEQYF
TRBV30	TRBD2	-	TRBJ2-3	TGTGCCTGGAGTGGGTCAAGTCGCGGGGGGCAGTATTTT	CAWSGSSRGGQYF
TRBV28	TRBD2	-	TRBJ2-7	TGTGCCAGCAGTTTCCCTAGCGGGGCCTACGAGCAGTACTTC	CASSFPSGAYEQYF
TRBV6-8	-	-	TRBJ2-7	TGTGCCAGCAGGTACCACAAAAGAACGACAGGTTCCTGCGAGCAGTACTTC	CASRYHKRTTGSCEQYF
TRBV5-6	TRBD1	-	TRBJ2-7	TGTGCCAGCAGCTTGTTTGGGACAGGGGGCTCCGAGCAGTACTTC	CASSLFGTGGSEQYF
TRBV27	TRBD2	few	TRBJ2-7	TGTGCCAGCAGTCCCTACCGGACTAGCGGGGTCGAGCAGTACTTC	CASSPYRTSGVEQYF
TRBV27	TRBD1	-	TRBJ1-5	TGTGCCAGCAGTCTCGGGACAGGGATCAATCAGCCCCAGCATTTT	CASSLGTGINQPQHF
TRBV30	TRBD1	few	TRBJ2-1	TGTGCCTGGAGCAAAGACAGGGGGCGGGGCGCCAATGAGCAGTTCTTC	CAWSKDRGRGANEQFF
TRBV7-2	-	-	TRBJ2-7	TGTGCCAGCAGCTTAGACCAGGGCCGATCCTACGAGCAGTACTTC	CASSLDQGRSYEQYF
TRBV29-1	-	-	TRBJ2-1	TGCAGCGTAGACCTCCGTGGGGGGTCCAATGAGCAGTTCTTC	CSVDLRGGSNEQFF